This TCR beta chain was found in a study of neurological immune-mediated disorders. The authors produced cDNA by 5'RACE using 10-nucleotide random UMIs. TCRdb passed the 5' RACE reads through MiXCR, listing each CDR3 protein once. The table lists tens of thousands of distinct CDR3 sequences, over 9.5% of them singletons, with 1.8% in the top ten. The CDR3 sequence is 15 residues long. Between the trimmed V and J ends, which lost 8 bases and 2 bases, there was a span of 18 bases. Volunteers attending a blood bank in Maryland, USA, served as healthy controls. Unsorted libraries were generated from 2 million PBMCs. These cells had been stored in RNAlater at -80 C.

This clonotype was obtained from a man aged 55-75 years in good health. The rearrangement links TRBV12-3 or TRBV12-4 to TRBJ2-5; the D gene is possibly TRBD1 (5 bases). The source material was PBMCs. The chain's CDR3 is CASRSSRVGQETQYF. The CDR3 DNA sequence: TGTGCCAGCCGATCGTCCAGGGTTGGGCAAGAGACCCAGTACTTC.